This passage covers 18 T cell receptor beta chains from one sample sequenced in a study of identical twins. TCRdb reprocessed the 5' RACE reads via MiXCR and lists one record per CDR3 protein. The top ten clones hold under 15% of a sample with some 730,000 distinct CDR3 sequences, 15% to 20% of them seen once. The same data also contributed to another study, on T cells expressing NK-cell markers.

The sequencing sample was made of PBMCs. These receptors were obtained from a woman aged 18-35 years in good health.

This clonotype was detected a few times. The chain uses TRBV30 and TRBJ2-1, with D perhaps matching TRBD2 (7 bases). V lost 0 bases and J lost 2, with 14 bases in between. The V gene's germline CDR1 is GTSNPN and CDR2 SVGIG (reference sequence). The CDR3 runs 16 residues. In DNA form, the CDR3 reads TGTGCCTGGAGTGTGGGGGGGGCAACGCCCTACAATGAGCAGTTCTTC. This encodes CAWSVGGATPYNEQFF.

The chain links TRBV5-1 to TRBJ2-3, with 9 nucleotides matching TRBD1. The length of the CDR3 is 16 residues. CDR1 SGHRS and CDR2 YFSETQ come from the germline V gene. With V trimmed by 4 bases and J by 6 bases, 12 bases remained unmatched. CDR3 loop: CASSMFPGQGHDTQYF. For the CDR3, the DNA is TGCGCCAGCAGCATGTTTCCGGGACAGGGACACGATACGCAGTATTTT.

The chain recombines TRBV14 with TRBJ2-1; TRBD2 matches at 8 bases. J was trimmed by 4 bases and V by 0 bases; bases with no gene match: 5. In germline, CDR1 is SGHDN, CDR2 FVKESK. The CDR3 is 16 residues long. CDR3 residues: CASSQEKREYYNEQFF. CDR3 DNA: TGTGCCAGCAGCCAAGAAAAGCGGGAGTATTACAATGAGCAGTTCTTC.

The V gene is TRBV7-8, the J gene TRBJ2-2; D perhaps matches TRBD1 (6 bases). Trimming took 7 bases from V and 8 from J, leaving 17 bases between them. There are 14 residues in the CDR3. Germline V gene lookup returns CDR1 SGHVS and CDR2 FQNEAQ. In DNA, the CDR3 is TGTGCCAGCAACCTCAAAACAGGGTTTGGGGAGCTGTTTTTT. Translated: CASNLKTGFGELFF.

CDR3 protein: CASGPRTDTQYF. In DNA, the CDR3 is TGTGCTAGTGGCCCTCGAACAGATACGCAGTATTTT. This sequence joins TRBV12-5 and TRBJ2-3; D uncertain. Germline V gene sequence: CDR1 LGHNT, CDR2 FRNRAP. The CDR3 is 12 residues long. With 6 bases removed from V and 3 bases from J, the gap between germline ends came to 7 bases. Variable domain in full (rest from reference TRBV12-5 and TRBJ2-3): DARVTQTPRHKVTEMGQEVTMRCQPILGHNTVFWYRQTMMQGLELLAYFRNRAPLDDSGMPKDRFSAEMPDATLATLKIQPSEPRDSAVYFCASGPRTDTQYFGPGTRLTVL.

The sample holds a few counts of this clonotype. The chain combines TRBV5-1 with TRBJ2-1; D is uncertain. Between the trimmed V and J ends, which lost 5 bases and 0 bases, there was a span of 18 bases. The CDR3 runs 17 residues. Germline V lookup: CDR1 SGHRS, CDR2 YFSETQ. The CDR3 DNA sequence: TGCGCCAGCAGGCCTCGGTCGATTGAGAGCTCCTACAATGAGCAGTTCTTC. Its protein is CASRPRSIESSYNEQFF.

This sequence joins TRBV12-3 or TRBV12-4 and TRBJ2-3, with a tentative D call TRBD1 (5 bases). V lost 6 bases to trimming and J lost 6 bases, with 19 bases between them. The CDR3 runs to 15 residues. CDR3 nucleotide sequence: TGTGCCAGCAGCCTTGGGGCGGAGATATTGGATACGCAGTATTTT. Translated, it gives CASSLGAEILDTQYF.

This clonotype was seen only a few times. The chain is built from TRBV27 and TRBJ2-1, with 16 bases aligning to TRBD2. Trimming cost V 6 bases and J 7 bases; bases outside gene matches: 9. Germline values: CDR1 MNHEY, CDR2 SMNVEV (reference sequence). This CDR3 is 17 amino acids long. The CDR3 sequence: CASSSGLAGGPGNEQFF. The CDR3 region has the DNA TGTGCCAGCAGCTCGGGACTAGCGGGAGGGCCGGGGAATGAGCAGTTCTTC.

This chain uses TRBV12-3 or TRBV12-4 with TRBJ2-1; D may be TRBD1 (6 bases). The CDR3 has 15 residues. V gave up 0 bases and J gave up 9 bases, with 15 bases separating them. In nucleotides, the CDR3 is TGTGCCAGCAGTTTAGCGGGGGCGGTAAGGAGTGAGCAGTTCTTC. Protein product: CASSLAGAVRSEQFF.

This clonotype was found a few times. This chain uses TRBV20-1 with TRBJ2-1, with 13 bases aligning to TRBD2. Trimming cost V 3 bases and J 9 bases; bases outside gene matches: 11. This CDR3 is built from 16 residues. Germline V gives CDR1 DFQATT, CDR2 SNEGSKA (reference sequence). The CDR3 is CSARPLLAGGLIEQFF. The CDR3, as DNA: TGCAGTGCTAGGCCCTTACTAGCGGGGGGGCTTATTGAGCAGTTCTTC.

The rearrangement joins TRBV5-1 to TRBJ2-2, with no clear D. The CDR3 contains 14 residues. V lost 3 bases to trimming and J lost 6 bases, with 12 bases between them. Germline CDR1 SGHRS, CDR2 YFSETQ. The CDR3 nucleotides are TGCGCCAGCAGCTCGGAAGCCTGGGCCGGGGAGCTGTTTTTT. Translating gives CASSSEAWAGELFF.

The rearrangement links TRBV20-1 to TRBJ2-4; D remains ambiguous. The CDR3 has 13 residues. Trimming stripped 2 bases from V and 0 bases from J, with 5 bases between. Germline loops: CDR1 DFQATT, CDR2 SNEGSKA (reference sequence). CDR3 in DNA: TGCAGTGCTAGATGGGGAGCCAAAAACATTCAGTACTTC. Amino acids: CSARWGAKNIQYF.

In its sample, this clonotype was seen a few times. The rearrangement joins TRBV7-2 to TRBJ1-1; D unresolved. Deletions cut 1 base from V and 1 base from J, with 10 bases between. The CDR3 consists of 15 residues. Germline loops: CDR1 SGHTA, CDR2 FQGNSA. CDR3 region: CASSLDLGENTEAFF. CDR3 nucleotides: TGTGCCAGCAGCTTAGATCTCGGGGAGAACACTGAAGCTTTCTTT.

There are a few counts of this clonotype. The V call is TRBV20-1, the J call TRBJ1-2; 9 nucleotides align to TRBD1. V lost 6 bases, J lost 4 bases, and 6 bases stayed unmatched. CDR3 length: 13 amino acids. Germline values: CDR1 DFQATT, CDR2 SNEGSKA (reference sequence). This chain's CDR3 is CSANRGLGYGYTF. DNA of the CDR3: TGCAGTGCCAACAGGGGGCTGGGCTATGGCTACACCTTC.

This clonotype came up a few times. The rearrangement joins TRBV20-1 to TRBJ1-1; D ambiguous. This CDR3 spans 14 amino acids. Germline CDR1 and CDR2: DFQATT and SNEGSKA (reference sequence). V was shortened by 2 bases and J by 5 bases, with 15 bases between the two germline ends. Here the CDR3 DNA reads TGCAGTGCTAGAAAGTTAGTCAGTCGGACTGAAGCTTTCTTT. Translation: CSARKLVSRTEAFF.

This clonotype has only a few counts. The chain recombines TRBV10-3 with TRBJ2-7; D is perhaps TRBD2 (6 bases). Germline CDR1 reads ENHRY; CDR2 reads SYGVKD. This CDR3 has 15 amino acids. V was pared by 4 bases and J by 2 bases, with 15 bases between. As DNA, the CDR3 is TGTGCCATCAGTGGAGGGGCGGGACTGGCCTACGAGCAGTACTTC. It codes for CAISGGAGLAYEQYF.

This sequence joins TRBV15 and TRBJ2-7; the D gene is possibly TRBD2 (5 bases). With 1 base removed from V and 7 bases from J, the gap between germline ends came to 17 bases. The CDR3 loop spans 15 amino acids. The germline V gene has CDR1 LNHNV and CDR2 YYDKDF (reference sequence). The CDR3 nucleotides are TGTGCCACCAGCAGAGCAGAGACTACCCGGGGAGAGCAGTACTTC. It is translated as CATSRAETTRGEQYF.

In the case of this clonotype: This may come from a read error, since a much larger clone is one base off. The chain employs TRBV20-1 and TRBJ2-1; no firm D call. The CDR3 is 9 residues long. Germline CDR1 reads DFQATT; CDR2 reads SNEGSKA (reference sequence). V was trimmed by 3 bases and J by 9 bases, leaving 3 bases between them. CDR3 nucleotide sequence: TGCAGTGCTAGTCGTGAGCAGTTCTTC. It is translated as CSASREQFF.